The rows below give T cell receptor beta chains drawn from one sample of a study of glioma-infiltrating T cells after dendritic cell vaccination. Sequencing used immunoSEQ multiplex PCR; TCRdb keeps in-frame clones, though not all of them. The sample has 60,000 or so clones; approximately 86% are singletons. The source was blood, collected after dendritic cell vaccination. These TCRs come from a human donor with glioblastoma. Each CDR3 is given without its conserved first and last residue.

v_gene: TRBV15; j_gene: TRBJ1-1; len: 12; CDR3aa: ATSPPGLSTEAF
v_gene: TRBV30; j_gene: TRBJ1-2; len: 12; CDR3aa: AWRQQGENYGYT
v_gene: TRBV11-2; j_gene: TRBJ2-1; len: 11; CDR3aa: ASSPRQGHEQF
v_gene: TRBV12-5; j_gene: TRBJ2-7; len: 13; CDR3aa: ASGRRTGRHYEQY
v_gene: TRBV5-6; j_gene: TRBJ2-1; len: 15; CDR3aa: ASDPWTSGRDYNEQF
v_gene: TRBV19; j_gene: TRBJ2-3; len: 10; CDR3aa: ASGLTRETQY
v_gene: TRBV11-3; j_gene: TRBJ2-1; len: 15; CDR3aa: ASSAPGGASSYNEQF
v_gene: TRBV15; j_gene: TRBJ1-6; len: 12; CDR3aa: ATSSGQYNSPLH
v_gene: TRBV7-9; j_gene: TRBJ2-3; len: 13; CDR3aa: ASSRWGGDSDTQY
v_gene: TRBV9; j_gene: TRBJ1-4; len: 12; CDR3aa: ASSGDSTTEKLF
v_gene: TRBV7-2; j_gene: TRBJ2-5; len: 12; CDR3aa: ASSWTSRQETQY
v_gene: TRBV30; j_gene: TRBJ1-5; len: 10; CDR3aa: AWSPGDQPQH
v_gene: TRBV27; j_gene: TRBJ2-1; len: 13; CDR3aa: ASSTPGQGMNEQF
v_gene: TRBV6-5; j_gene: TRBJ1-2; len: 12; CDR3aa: ASTRGQGVRGYT
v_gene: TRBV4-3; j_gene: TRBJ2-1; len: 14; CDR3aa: ASSQQTSGGYNEQF
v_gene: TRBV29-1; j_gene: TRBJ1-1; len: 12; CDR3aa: SVVGRVGNTEAF
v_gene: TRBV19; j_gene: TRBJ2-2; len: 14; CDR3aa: ASSRLAGGPTGELF
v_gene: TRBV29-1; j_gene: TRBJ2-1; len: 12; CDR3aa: SGRTASSYNEQF
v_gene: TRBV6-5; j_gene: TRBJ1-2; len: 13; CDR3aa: ASSGSRQANYGYT
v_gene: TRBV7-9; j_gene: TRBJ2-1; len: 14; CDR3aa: ASSSPLAHPTDEQF
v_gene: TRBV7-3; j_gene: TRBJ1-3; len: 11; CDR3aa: ASSAGSGNTIY
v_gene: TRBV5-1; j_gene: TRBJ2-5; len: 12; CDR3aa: ASSGQGGKETQY
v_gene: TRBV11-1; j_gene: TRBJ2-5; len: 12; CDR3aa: ASSPPSGKETQY
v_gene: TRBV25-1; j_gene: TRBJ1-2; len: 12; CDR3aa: ASSSRGGNYGYT
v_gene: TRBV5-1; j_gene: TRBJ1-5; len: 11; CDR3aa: ASSISSNQPQH
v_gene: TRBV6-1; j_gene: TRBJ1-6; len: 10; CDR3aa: ASGWENSPLH
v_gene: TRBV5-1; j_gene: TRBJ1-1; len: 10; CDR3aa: ASSNGRGEAF
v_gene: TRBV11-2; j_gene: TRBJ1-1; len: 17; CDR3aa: ASSLGTGGAIWGNTEAF
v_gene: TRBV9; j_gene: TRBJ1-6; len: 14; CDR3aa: ASSAPLGTSNSPLH
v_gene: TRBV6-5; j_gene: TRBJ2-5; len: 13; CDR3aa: ASSSGSGGAETQY
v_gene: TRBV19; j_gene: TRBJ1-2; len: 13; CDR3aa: ASSIGVGDTYGYT
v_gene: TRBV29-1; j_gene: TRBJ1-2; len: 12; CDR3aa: SVEVDRGLGGYT
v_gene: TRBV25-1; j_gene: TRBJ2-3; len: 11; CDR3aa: ASSKTSTDTQY
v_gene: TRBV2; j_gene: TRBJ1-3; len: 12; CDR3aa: ASSSGGSGNTIY
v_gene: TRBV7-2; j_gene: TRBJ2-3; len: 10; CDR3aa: ASSLTQYTQY
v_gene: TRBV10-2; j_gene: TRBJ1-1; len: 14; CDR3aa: ASRDLLTGENTEAF
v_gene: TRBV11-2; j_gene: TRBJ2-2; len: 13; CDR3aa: ASSLRDRNTGELF
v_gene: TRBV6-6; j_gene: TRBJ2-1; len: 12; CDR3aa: ASTLAGGDNEQF
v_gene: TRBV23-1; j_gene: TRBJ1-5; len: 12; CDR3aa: ASSGHQNDQPQH
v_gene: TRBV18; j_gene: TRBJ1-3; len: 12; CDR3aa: ASSPPGAGNTIY
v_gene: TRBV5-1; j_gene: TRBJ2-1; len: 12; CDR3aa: ASGTSGGSNEQF
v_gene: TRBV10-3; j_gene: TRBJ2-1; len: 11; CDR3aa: ATVARGQAEQF
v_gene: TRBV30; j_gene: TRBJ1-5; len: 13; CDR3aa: AWNKGGYGNQPQH
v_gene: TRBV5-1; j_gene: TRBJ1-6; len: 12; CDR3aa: ASSLGQLNSPLH
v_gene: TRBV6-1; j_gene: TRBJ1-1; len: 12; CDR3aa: ASSEGDEDTEAF
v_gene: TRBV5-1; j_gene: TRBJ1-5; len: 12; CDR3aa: ASSLDRTNQPQH
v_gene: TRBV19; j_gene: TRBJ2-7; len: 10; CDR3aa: ASSPTGFEQY
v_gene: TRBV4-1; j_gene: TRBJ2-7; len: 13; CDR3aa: ASSQEISISYEQY
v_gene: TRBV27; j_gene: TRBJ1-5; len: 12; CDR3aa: ASSLFHSNQPQH
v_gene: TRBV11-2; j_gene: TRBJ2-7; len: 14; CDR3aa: ASSPGRYRESYEQY
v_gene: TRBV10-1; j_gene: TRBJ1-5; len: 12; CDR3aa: ASSDRGVPQPQH
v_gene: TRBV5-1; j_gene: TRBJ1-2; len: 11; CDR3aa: ASSLPLRDGYT
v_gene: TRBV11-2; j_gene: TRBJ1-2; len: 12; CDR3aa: ASSLGQGAGGYT
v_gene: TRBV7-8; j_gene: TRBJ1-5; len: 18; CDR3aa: ASSFRRTGAMRNSNQPQH
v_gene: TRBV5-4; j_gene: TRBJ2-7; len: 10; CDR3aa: ASSLDGYEQY
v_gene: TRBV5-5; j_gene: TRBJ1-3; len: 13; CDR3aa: ASSTWTDSGNTIY
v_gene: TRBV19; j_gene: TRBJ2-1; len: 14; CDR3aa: ASSEGGVSSYNEQF